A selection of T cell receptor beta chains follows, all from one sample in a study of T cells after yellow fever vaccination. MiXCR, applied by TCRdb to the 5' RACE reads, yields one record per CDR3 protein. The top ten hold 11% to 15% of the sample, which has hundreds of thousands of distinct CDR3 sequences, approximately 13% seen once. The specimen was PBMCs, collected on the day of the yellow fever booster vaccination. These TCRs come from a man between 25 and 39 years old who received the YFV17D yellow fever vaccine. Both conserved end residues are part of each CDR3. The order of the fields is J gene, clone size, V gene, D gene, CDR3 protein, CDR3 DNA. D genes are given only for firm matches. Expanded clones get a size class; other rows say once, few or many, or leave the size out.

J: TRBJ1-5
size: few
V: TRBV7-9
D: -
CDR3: CASSSSSKVSNQPQHF
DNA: TGTGCCAGCAGCTCTAGTTCCAAAGTTAGCAATCAGCCCCAGCATTTT

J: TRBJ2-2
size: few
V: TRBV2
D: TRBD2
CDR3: CASSRLAANTGELFF
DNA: TGTGCCAGCAGTAGGCTAGCGGCGAACACCGGGGAGCTGTTTTTT

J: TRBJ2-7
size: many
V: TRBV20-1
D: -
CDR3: CSARDEREWYEQYF
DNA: TGCAGTGCTAGAGATGAACGGGAGTGGTACGAGCAGTACTTC

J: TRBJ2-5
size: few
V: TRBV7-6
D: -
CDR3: CASSLVGGLAEETQYF
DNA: TGTGCCAGCAGCTTAGTTGGCGGCCTAGCTGAAGAGACCCAGTACTTC

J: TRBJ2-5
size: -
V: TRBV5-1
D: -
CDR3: CASSFEDTETQYF
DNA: TGCGCCAGCAGCTTTGAGGACACCGAGACCCAGTACTTC

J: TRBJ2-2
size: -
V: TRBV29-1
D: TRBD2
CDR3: CSARLAGAGELFF
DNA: TGCAGCGCCAGACTAGCGGGAGCCGGGGAGCTGTTTTTT

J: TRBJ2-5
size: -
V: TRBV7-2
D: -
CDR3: CASSSILGTQYF
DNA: TGTGCCAGCAGCTCAATCTTAGGCACCCAGTACTTC

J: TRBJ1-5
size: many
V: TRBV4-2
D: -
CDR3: CASSQEAGAGQPQHF
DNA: TGTGCCAGCAGCCAAGAGGCGGGGGCGGGACAGCCCCAGCATTTT

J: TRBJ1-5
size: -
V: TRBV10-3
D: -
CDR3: CAIRDNSPNQPQHF
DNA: TGTGCCATCAGGGACAACTCACCTAATCAGCCCCAGCATTTT

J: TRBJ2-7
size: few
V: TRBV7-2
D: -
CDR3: CASSQWADGEQYF
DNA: TGTGCCAGCAGCCAGTGGGCGGACGGGGAGCAGTACTTC

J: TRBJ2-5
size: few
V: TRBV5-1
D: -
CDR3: CASSLVGQAGETQYF
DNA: TGCGCCAGCAGCTTAGTCGGACAGGCGGGGGAGACCCAGTACTTC

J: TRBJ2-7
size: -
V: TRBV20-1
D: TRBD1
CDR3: CSAPGTGRSYEQYF
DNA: TGCAGTGCTCCCGGGACAGGGAGGTCCTACGAGCAGTACTTC

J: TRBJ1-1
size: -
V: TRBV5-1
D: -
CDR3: CASSLAPVGTEAFF
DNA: TGCGCCAGCAGCTTGGCACCGGTGGGTACTGAAGCTTTCTTT

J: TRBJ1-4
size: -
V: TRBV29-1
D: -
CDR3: CSVGERANEKLFF
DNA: TGCAGCGTTGGAGAGAGGGCTAATGAAAAACTGTTTTTT

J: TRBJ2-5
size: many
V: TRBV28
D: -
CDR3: CASSLARDVETQYF
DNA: TGTGCCAGCAGTTTAGCCCGGGACGTGGAGACCCAGTACTTC

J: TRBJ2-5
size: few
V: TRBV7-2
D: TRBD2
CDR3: CASSSQLAGETQYF
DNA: TGTGCCAGCAGCTCCCAGCTAGCGGGAGAGACCCAGTACTTC

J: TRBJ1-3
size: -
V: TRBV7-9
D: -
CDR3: CASSFGSVSGNTIYF
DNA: TGTGCCAGCAGCTTTGGTTCGGTCTCTGGAAACACCATATATTTT

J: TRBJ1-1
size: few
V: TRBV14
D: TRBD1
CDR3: CASKRDRGLHRMNTEAFF
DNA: TGTGCCAGCAAGCGGGACAGGGGGCTTCATAGGATGAACACTGAAGCTTTCTTT

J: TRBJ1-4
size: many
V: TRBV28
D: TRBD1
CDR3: CASSSTGGGWEKLFF
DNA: TGTGCCAGCAGTTCAACAGGGGGAGGTTGGGAAAAACTGTTTTTT

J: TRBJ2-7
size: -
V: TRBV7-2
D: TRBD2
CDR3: CASSLFSGRVSEQYF
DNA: TGTGCCAGCAGCTTATTCAGCGGGAGGGTTTCTGAGCAGTACTTC

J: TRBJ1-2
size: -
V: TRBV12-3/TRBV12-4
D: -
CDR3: CASRASGSYGYTF
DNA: TGTGCCAGCAGGGCCTCAGGTAGCTATGGCTACACCTTC

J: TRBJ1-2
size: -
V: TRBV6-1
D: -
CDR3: CASRDAGGLGGYTF
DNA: TGTGCCAGCAGAGACGCGGGGGGTCTAGGTGGCTACACCTTC

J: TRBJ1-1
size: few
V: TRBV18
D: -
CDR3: CASSSNREGTEAFF
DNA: TGTGCCAGCTCATCAAACAGGGAGGGCACTGAAGCTTTCTTT

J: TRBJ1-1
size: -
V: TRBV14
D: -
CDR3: CASSQASARNTEAFF
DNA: TGTGCCAGCAGCCAAGCGTCAGCTCGGAACACTGAAGCTTTCTTT

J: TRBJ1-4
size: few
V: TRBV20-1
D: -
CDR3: CSARRHTTNEKLFF
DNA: TGCAGTGCTAGAAGACACACAACTAATGAAAAACTGTTTTTT

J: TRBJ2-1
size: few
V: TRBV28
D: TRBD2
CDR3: CASSQRLAGYNEQFF
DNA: TGTGCCAGCAGCCAAAGACTAGCGGGTTACAATGAGCAGTTCTTC

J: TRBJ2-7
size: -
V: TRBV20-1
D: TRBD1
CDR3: CRAVRDRGIYEQYF
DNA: TGCAGAGCTGTCCGGGACAGGGGAATCTACGAGCAGTACTTC

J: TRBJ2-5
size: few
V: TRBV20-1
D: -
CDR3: CSARGRSIETQYF
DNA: TGCAGTGCTAGGGGGAGGTCCATCGAGACCCAGTACTTC

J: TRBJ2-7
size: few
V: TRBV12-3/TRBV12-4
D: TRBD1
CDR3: CASSKGQGSYEQYF
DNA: TGTGCCAGCAGCAAGGGACAGGGGAGTTACGAGCAGTACTTC

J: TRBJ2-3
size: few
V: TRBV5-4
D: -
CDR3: CASSLGSIGTDTQYF
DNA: TGTGCCAGCAGCTTGGGTTCGATCGGCACAGATACGCAGTATTTT

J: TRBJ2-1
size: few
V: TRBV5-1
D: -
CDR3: CASSRTGTYSYNEQFF
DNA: TGCGCCAGCAGCCGAACCGGGACATACTCCTACAATGAGCAGTTCTTC

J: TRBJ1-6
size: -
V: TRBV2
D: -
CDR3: CASSEVGGDSPLHF
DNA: TGTGCCAGCAGTGAAGTGGGCGGGGATTCACCCCTCCACTTT

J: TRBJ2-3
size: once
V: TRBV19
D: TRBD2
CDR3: CATGMGGIGDTQYF
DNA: TGTGCCACCGGTATGGGGGGGATAGGAGATACGCAGTATTTT

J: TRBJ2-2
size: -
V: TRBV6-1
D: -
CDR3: CASSLTNPSNSAGELFF
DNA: TGTGCCAGCAGCCTTACGAACCCTAGTAATTCAGCCGGGGAGCTGTTTTTT

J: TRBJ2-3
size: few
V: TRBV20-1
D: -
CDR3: CSAEDNSSTDTQYF
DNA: TGCAGTGCTGAAGATAACTCGAGCACAGATACGCAGTATTTT

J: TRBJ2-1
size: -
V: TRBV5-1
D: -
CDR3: CASSLGESPRYNEQFF
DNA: TGCGCCAGCAGCTTGGGGGAGTCCCCCCGATACAATGAGCAGTTCTTC

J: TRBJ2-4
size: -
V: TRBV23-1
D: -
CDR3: CASSQSIGGLAKNIQYF
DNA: TGCGCCAGCAGTCAATCGATCGGGGGCCTAGCCAAAAACATTCAGTACTTC

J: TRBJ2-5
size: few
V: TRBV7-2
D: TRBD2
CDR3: CASSLALLAGAGIGETQYF
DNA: TGTGCCAGCAGCTTAGCCCTACTAGCGGGAGCCGGTATCGGAGAGACCCAGTACTTC

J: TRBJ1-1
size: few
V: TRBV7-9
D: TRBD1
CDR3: CASSLRQGVNTEAFF
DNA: TGTGCCAGCAGCCTCCGACAGGGGGTGAACACTGAAGCTTTCTTT

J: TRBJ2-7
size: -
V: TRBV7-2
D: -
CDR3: CASSPDRGEQYF
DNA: TGTGCCAGCAGCCCGGATCGGGGGGAGCAGTACTTC

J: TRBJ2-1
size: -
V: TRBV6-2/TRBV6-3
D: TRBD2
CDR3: CASSYSCGSSYNEQFF
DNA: TGTGCCAGCAGTTACTCGTGCGGGAGCTCCTACAATGAGCAGTTCTTC

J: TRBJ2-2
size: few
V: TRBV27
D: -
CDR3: CASSLSGDGELFF
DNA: TGTGCCAGCAGTTTATCAGGGGACGGGGAGCTGTTTTTT

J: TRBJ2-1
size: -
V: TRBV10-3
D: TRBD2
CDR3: CAIRRTSGSFTNEQFF
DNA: TGTGCCATCAGGAGGACTAGCGGGAGTTTTACCAATGAGCAGTTCTTC